This T cell receptor beta chain comes out of a study of T cells after yellow fever vaccination. About the research overall: Some fractions had low cell numbers, and these were prepared with SMART-Seq v4 Ultra Low Input.

TCRdb passed the 5' RACE reads through MiXCR, listing each CDR3 protein once. Among around 250,000 distinct CDR3 sequences listed, roughly 7.2% were seen once. This clonotype was observed at least ten times. V lost 0 bases to trimming and J lost 4 bases; unmatched junction nucleotides: 3. The germline V gene has CDR1 SGDLS and CDR2 YYNGEE. The CDR3 length is 16 residues. The clonotype originates from a man aged 25-40 years who received the YFV17D yellow fever vaccine. Sequencing used CD4+ T cells sorted from PBMCs, obtained 15 days after the yellow fever booster vaccination. The chain carries TRBV9 and TRBJ2-1, with 11 bases identical to TRBD2. The CDR3: CASSVVGTSGYNEQFF. The CDR3 DNA reads as TGTGCCAGCAGCGTAGTAGGGACTAGCGGATACAATGAGCAGTTCTTC. The complete variable domain, with remaining parts taken from reference TRBV9 and TRBJ2-1, reads DSGVTQTPKHLITATGQRVTLRCSPRSGDLSVYWYQQSLDQGLQFLIQYYNGEERAKGNILERFSAQQFPDLHSELNLSSLELGDSALYFCASSVVGTSGYNEQFFGPGTRLTVL.